This passage covers 10 T cell receptor beta chains from one sample sequenced in a study of cytomegalovirus exposure and HLA in healthy donors. With 60 Vbeta and 13 Jbeta primers, the PCR was carried out. The assay was immunoSEQ multiplex PCR, and TCRdb's table has in-frame clones only and misses some. Among about 230,000 clones listed, around four fifths were seen once. Sequencing was performed on PBMCs. The receptors stem from a woman in her sixties or seventies in good health and CMV-seropositive.

This chain connects TRBV30 to TRBJ2-5, with 11 bases that match TRBD2. The CDR3 runs to 16 residues. CDR1 and CDR2 from the germline V gene are GTSNPN and SVGIG (reference sequence). The ends lost 2 bases at V and 5 bases at J; junction bases unmatched: 10. The chain's CDR3 is CAWSTQLAGGRETQYF. The CDR3 DNA reads TGTGCCTGGAGTACCCAGTTAGCGGGAGGGCGGGAGACCCAGTACTTC.

The rearrangement links TRBV29-1 to TRBJ1-1; 7 nucleotides agree with TRBD1. CDR3 length equals 15 residues. The germline V gene encodes CDR1 SQVTM and CDR2 ANQGSEA. After removal of 6 bases from V and 1 base from J, the junction contained 11 bases not matched to a gene. The CDR3 reads CSVLGTVRGNTEAFF. The DNA for the CDR3 is TGCAGCGTCCTCGGGACAGTCAGGGGGAACACTGAAGCTTTCTTT.

CDR3 residues: CASSLEATGNEKLFF. CDR3 in DNA: TGCGCCAGCAGCTTGGAGGCGACGGGGAATGAAAAACTGTTTTTT. The genes are TRBV5-1 and TRBJ1-4; D ambiguous. This CDR3 comprises 15 residues. Germline CDR1 is SGHRS and CDR2 is YFSETQ. The V and J ends lost 0 bases and 5 bases respectively, with 11 bases between them.

A few counts support this clone. V usage is TRBV18 and J usage is TRBJ1-1; TRBD1 aligns across 11 bases. CDR1 is KGHSH, CDR2 LQKENI, per germline. The CDR3 is made up of 15 amino acids. J was trimmed by 4 bases and V by 2 bases; bases with no gene match: 3. CDR3 nucleotide sequence: TGTGCCAGCTCACCAATGGGACAGGGGGTCACTGAAGCTTTCTTT. Translation gives CASSPMGQGVTEAFF.

The rearrangement links TRBV4-2 to TRBJ2-2; D might be TRBD1 (6 bases). The CDR3 contains 15 residues. The V end lost 4 bases, the J end lost 4 bases, and 13 bases lay between the germline ends. Per the germline V gene, CDR1 is LGHNA and CDR2 is YNFKEQ. The DNA for the CDR3 is TGTGCCAGCAGCCGGGTGGGACAACTCACCGGGGAGCTGTTTTTT. Its translation is CASSRVGQLTGELFF.

This clone appeared a few times. The chain links TRBV6-4 to TRBJ2-1; a weak D match, TRBD1 (5 bases). Trimming took off 5 bases at V and 0 bases at J, with 11 bases between the two ends. Looked up from germline, CDR1 is MRHNA and CDR2 is SNTAGT. The length of the CDR3 is 15 residues. The CDR3: CASSLGVSSYNEQFF. CDR3 bases: TGTGCCAGCAGTCTAGGGGTCAGCTCCTACAATGAGCAGTTCTTC.

The rearrangement uses TRBV25-1 and TRBJ1-6; D is uncertain. This CDR3 has 13 amino acids. Trimming took off 3 bases at V and 10 bases at J, with 10 bases between the two ends. CDR1 MGHDK and CDR2 SYGVNS come from the germline V gene. The CDR3 here is CASSDPMASPLHF. In DNA form, the CDR3 reads TGTGCCAGCAGTGATCCCATGGCCTCACCCCTCCACTTT.

The chain links TRBV6-1 to TRBJ1-6; TRBD1 is a possible D gene (5 bases). CDR3 size: 16 residues. Between the trimmed V and J ends, which lost 0 bases and 8 bases, there was a span of 14 bases. In germline, CDR1 is MNHNS, CDR2 SASEGT. The CDR3 bases are TGTGCCAGCAGTGAAGCGTTTAAGGGGATTTATTCACCCCTCCACTTT. Its translation is CASSEAFKGIYSPLHF.

As concerns this clone: One end of the junction does not line up with germline, which may come from a read error. This chain links TRBV5-1 with TRBJ2-7; D unresolved. Germline V gene lookup returns CDR1 SGHRS and CDR2 YFSETQ. The CDR3 spans 14 residues. The CDR3 sequence: CASSPYDIAYAQYF. In DNA, the CDR3 is TGCGCCAGCAGCCCATACGACATTGCCTACGCGCAGTACTTC.

The chain recombines TRBV2 with TRBJ2-7; the match to TRBD1 covers 7 bases. V lost 4 bases and J lost 3; bases outside the gene matches: 3. The CDR3 is 13 amino acids. Looked up from germline, CDR1 is SNHLY and CDR2 is FYNNEI. CDR3 sequence (DNA): TGTGCCAGCAGTGTCAGGGACAGCTACGAGCAGTACTTC. It translates to CASSVRDSYEQYF. Full variable domain (outside the CDR3, taken from reference TRBV2 and TRBJ2-7): EPEVTQTPSHQVTQMGQEVILRCVPISNHLYFYWYRQILGQKVEFLVSFYNNEISEKSEIFDDQFSVERPDGSNFTLKIRSTKLEDSAMYFCASSVRDSYEQYFGPGTRLTVT.